The clone carrying this TCR beta chain was counted only a few times. The sample is drawn from a study of T-cell memory formation after mild COVID-19. CDR3 length: 17 residues. Germline loops: CDR1 LGHNA, CDR2 YSLEER. V lost 1 base, J lost 0 bases, and 16 bases lay in between. TCRdb analysed the 5' RACE reads with MiXCR anew, one entry per CDR3 protein. The sample has 350,000 to 500,000 distinct CDR3 sequences, roughly 18% seen once. The clonotype originates from a man in his late teens or twenties who had mild COVID-19 (a few samples of this study predate the infection). Cell type and time point are not known. V usage is TRBV4-3 and J usage is TRBJ2-7, with D tentatively TRBD1 (6 bases). Sequences were obtained from PBMCs or a T cell subset sorted from them (not recorded which). CDR3 nucleotide sequence: TGCGCCAGCAGCCAAGCAGTTCGACAGGCCTACTCCTACGAGCAGTACTTC. Translating gives CASSQAVRQAYSYEQYF.